This is a list of T cell receptor beta chains from one sample in a study of T cell changes during pregnancy in multiple sclerosis. TCRdb keeps only in-frame clones here, not all; method: immunoSEQ multiplex PCR. Altogether about 38,000 clones are present, 85% to 95% being singletons, with the ten largest covering about 0.4%. Specimen: CD4+ T cells from peripheral blood mononuclear cells, collected after pregnancy. All receptors derive from a female donor in good health, enrolled as a control in a pregnancy study. CDR3s include the opening cysteine and the closing phenylalanine or tryptophan. A D gene is named only where the DNA matches it firmly. Expanded clones are given a class, and other clones once, few, many or no size at all.

j_gene: TRBJ1-6
v_gene: TRBV6-5
d_gene: .
abundance: .
len: 16
CDR3aa: CASSYRVGGFNSPLHF
CDR3nt: TGTGCCAGCAGTTACAGGGTCGGGGGGTTCAATTCACCCCTCCACTTT

j_gene: TRBJ2-1
v_gene: TRBV4-2
d_gene: TRBD1
abundance: .
len: 15
CDR3aa: CASSQEPGQGNEQFF
CDR3nt: TGTGCCAGCAGCCAAGAACCGGGACAGGGAAATGAGCAGTTCTTC

j_gene: TRBJ2-1
v_gene: TRBV4-3
d_gene: TRBD2
abundance: .
len: 17
CDR3aa: CASSQLTSALSYNEQFF
CDR3nt: TGCGCCAGCAGCCAACTGACTAGCGCTCTCTCCTACAATGAGCAGTTCTTC

j_gene: TRBJ1-1
v_gene: TRBV2
d_gene: .
abundance: .
len: 12
CDR3aa: CASSTQYTEAFF
CDR3nt: TGTGCCAGCAGTACCCAGTACACTGAAGCTTTCTTT

j_gene: TRBJ2-1
v_gene: TRBV5-1
d_gene: .
abundance: .
len: 16
CDR3aa: CASSLGSGSSYNEQFF
CDR3nt: TGCGCCAGCAGCTTGGGGAGCGGTAGCTCCTACAATGAGCAGTTCTTC

j_gene: TRBJ2-7
v_gene: TRBV5-1
d_gene: .
abundance: once
len: 15
CDR3aa: CASSFGPSTNYEQYF
CDR3nt: TGCGCCAGCAGCTTCGGACCTAGCACGAACTACGAGCAGTACTTC

j_gene: TRBJ1-6
v_gene: TRBV19
d_gene: TRBD1
abundance: .
len: 16
CDR3aa: CASSADRESYNSPLHF
CDR3nt: TGTGCCAGTAGCGCGGACAGGGAATCCTATAATTCACCCCTCCACTTT

j_gene: TRBJ2-2
v_gene: TRBV19
d_gene: TRBD2
abundance: .
len: 18
CDR3aa: CASTWGQRGGRGAGELFF
CDR3nt: TGTGCCAGTACTTGGGGCCAGCGGGGGGGCCGGGGGGCCGGGGAGCTGTTTTTT

j_gene: TRBJ2-2
v_gene: TRBV5-1
d_gene: TRBD2
abundance: once
len: 17
CDR3aa: CASSLVGLAGVAGELFF
CDR3nt: TGCGCCAGCAGCTTGGTTGGACTAGCGGGAGTGGCCGGGGAGCTGTTTTTT

j_gene: TRBJ1-1
v_gene: TRBV7-2
d_gene: TRBD1
abundance: .
len: 15
CDR3aa: CASSPIRGANTEAFF
CDR3nt: TGTGCCAGCAGCCCGATCAGGGGGGCGAACACTGAAGCTTTCTTT

j_gene: TRBJ2-1
v_gene: TRBV30
d_gene: TRBD2
abundance: .
len: 14
CDR3aa: CAWSGGIWGLEQFF
CDR3nt: TGTGCCTGGAGTGGGGGGATTTGGGGACTAGAGCAATTCTTC

j_gene: TRBJ1-1
v_gene: TRBV5-6
d_gene: .
abundance: .
len: 12
CDR3aa: CASTTGVGEAFF
CDR3nt: TGTGCCAGCACGACGGGTGTGGGTGAAGCTTTCTTT

j_gene: TRBJ2-5
v_gene: TRBV4-2
d_gene: .
abundance: .
len: 15
CDR3aa: CASSQGGSYQETQYF
CDR3nt: TGTGCCAGCAGCCAAGGCGGTAGCTACCAAGAGACCCAGTACTTC

j_gene: TRBJ1-4
v_gene: TRBV7-6
d_gene: .
abundance: .
len: 17
CDR3aa: CASSLGSGVATNEKLFF
CDR3nt: TGTGCCAGCAGCTTAGGTAGTGGTGTTGCAACTAATGAAAAACTGTTTTTT

j_gene: TRBJ1-4
v_gene: TRBV19
d_gene: TRBD1
abundance: .
len: 16
CDR3aa: CASSTDRGSGNEKLFF
CDR3nt: TGTGCCAGTAGTACGGACAGGGGGTCCGGTAATGAAAAACTGTTTTTT

j_gene: TRBJ1-1
v_gene: TRBV5-1
d_gene: .
abundance: few
len: 14
CDR3aa: CASSLRTVNTEAFF
CDR3nt: TGCGCCAGCAGCCTGAGAACTGTGAACACTGAAGCTTTCTTT

j_gene: TRBJ2-3
v_gene: TRBV11-3
d_gene: TRBD2
abundance: .
len: 15
CDR3aa: CASSSGLAVRDTQYF
CDR3nt: TGTGCCAGCAGCTCCGGGCTAGCGGTGAGAGATACGCAGTATTTT

j_gene: TRBJ1-4
v_gene: TRBV18
d_gene: .
abundance: .
len: 16
CDR3aa: CASSPRTADENEKLFF
CDR3nt: TGTGCCAGCTCACCCAGGACAGCTGATGAAAATGAAAAACTGTTTTTT

j_gene: TRBJ2-3
v_gene: TRBV7-8
d_gene: TRBD2
abundance: .
len: 16
CDR3aa: CASSKSSGGATDTQYF
CDR3nt: TGTGCCAGCAGCAAATCTAGCGGGGGGGCGACAGATACGCAGTATTTT

j_gene: TRBJ1-1
v_gene: TRBV13
d_gene: TRBD1
abundance: .
len: 14
CDR3aa: CASSLRTGNTEAFF
CDR3nt: TGTGCCAGCAGCTTAAGGACAGGGAACACTGAAGCTTTCTTT

j_gene: TRBJ2-5
v_gene: TRBV7-9
d_gene: .
abundance: .
len: 16
CDR3aa: CASSQPLRPQPETQYF
CDR3nt: TGTGCCAGCAGCCAACCCTTGCGGCCCCAGCCGGAGACCCAGTACTTC

j_gene: TRBJ2-5
v_gene: TRBV2
d_gene: TRBD1
abundance: .
len: 16
CDR3aa: CASSARPGTGEETQYF
CDR3nt: TGTGCCAGCAGTGCCCGTCCCGGGACAGGGGAAGAGACCCAGTACTTC

j_gene: TRBJ1-2
v_gene: TRBV9
d_gene: .
abundance: .
len: 14
CDR3aa: CASSPTTAGYGYTF
CDR3nt: TGTGCCAGCAGCCCAACGACAGCCGGATATGGCTACACCTTC